Listed here is a single T cell receptor (beta chain). Trimming left V 7 bases short and J 5 bases short, with 11 bases between. This CDR3 spans 13 amino acids. Germline assignment: CDR1 SNHLY and CDR2 FYNNEI. Some clones are missing from TCRdb's copy, which holds only in-frame ones; the method was immunoSEQ multiplex PCR. The sample contains some 42,000 clones, under 90% of which appear only once. This sample stems from a study of blood T cell repertoires in COVID-19. Overall study: Sites across the United States, Italy and Spain contributed samples from acute and convalescent COVID-19.

Sequencing input: peripheral blood. This clonotype was sampled from a human donor in a cohort sampled during active COVID-19. The rearrangement links TRBV2 to TRBJ1-4, with D possibly being TRBD1 (6 bases). CDR3 coding DNA: TGTGCCAGCAAGGGGGTGCGAAATGAAAAACTGTTTTTT. It codes for CASKGVRNEKLFF. Based on the CDR3 plus reference TRBV2 and TRBJ1-4, the full variable domain is EPEVTQTPSHQVTQMGQEVILRCVPISNHLYFYWYRQILGQKVEFLVSFYNNEISEKSEIFDDQFSVERPDGSNFTLKIRSTKLEDSAMYFCASKGVRNEKLFFGSGTQLSVL.